The rows below give T cell receptor beta chains drawn from one sample of a study of blood T cells in healthy people across ages. From the 5' RACE reads, TCRdb called clonotypes with MiXCR, one entry per CDR3 protein. The data contain 600,000 to 1,000,000 distinct CDR3 sequences, 25% of them singletons. These data also featured in a second study, about T cells of mothers and their children.

Sequenced input: blood. These TCRs come from a boy between 10 and 17 years old in good health. Each CDR3 is given with its conserved first and last residue. The order of the fields is J gene, D gene, CDR3 length, clone size, V gene, CDR3 DNA, CDR3 protein. The D gene is left open where the match is weak. The size entry is marked missing in some rows and otherwise reads once, few, many or a size class.

J: TRBJ1-1
D: NA
length: 15
size: NA
V: TRBV9
DNA: TGTGCCAGCAGCGTAAGTGACAGTCCTTTGAATGGAGCTTTCTTT
CDR3: CASSVSDSPLNGAFF

J: TRBJ2-7
D: NA
length: 17
size: NA
V: TRBV5-1
DNA: TGCGCCAGCAGCTTTGAGGGTAGCCGGGCTCATTTCTACGAGCAGTACTTC
CDR3: CASSFEGSRAHFYEQYF

J: TRBJ2-3
D: NA
length: 16
size: NA
V: TRBV7-2
DNA: TGTGCCAGCAGCTCTCCTCGTCCGACAGGCACAGATACGCAGTATTTT
CDR3: CASSSPRPTGTDTQYF

J: TRBJ2-5
D: NA
length: 15
size: NA
V: TRBV13
DNA: TGTGCCAGCAGCTCGGCAACAAGGGAGAGAGAGACCCAGTACTTC
CDR3: CASSSATRERETQYF

J: TRBJ2-1
D: NA
length: 12
size: few
V: TRBV7-9
DNA: TGTGCCAGCAGCCCCGGGGTCAATGAGCAGTTCTTC
CDR3: CASSPGVNEQFF

J: TRBJ2-5
D: TRBD2
length: 17
size: NA
V: TRBV20-1
DNA: TGCAGTGCTTCTCCGGGACTAGCGGGTCTTACCCCAGAGACCCAGTACTTC
CDR3: CSASPGLAGLTPETQYF

J: TRBJ1-4
D: TRBD1
length: 13
size: NA
V: TRBV29-1
DNA: TGCAGCGTTCAGACAGGGGGCTTTGAAAAACTGTTTTTT
CDR3: CSVQTGGFEKLFF

J: TRBJ2-1
D: NA
length: 16
size: NA
V: TRBV7-2
DNA: TGTGCCAGCAGCCCTGGGCCGGCGCCAGGGGACGATGAGCAGTTCTTC
CDR3: CASSPGPAPGDDEQFF

J: TRBJ2-1
D: TRBD1
length: 15
size: NA
V: TRBV4-2
DNA: TGTGCCAGCAGCCAAGGGACAGGGGGTAGGGATGAGCAGTTCTTC
CDR3: CASSQGTGGRDEQFF

J: TRBJ2-1
D: NA
length: 16
size: NA
V: TRBV2
DNA: TGTGCCAGCAGTCCCGCCGGGCCGGGAGCGCACAATGAGCAGTTCTTC
CDR3: CASSPAGPGAHNEQFF

J: TRBJ2-7
D: NA
length: 12
size: NA
V: TRBV15
DNA: TGTGCCACCAGCAGATCAGGGTACGAGCAGTACTTC
CDR3: CATSRSGYEQYF

J: TRBJ1-1
D: NA
length: 15
size: NA
V: TRBV28
DNA: TGTGCCAGCAGGAGAGGGGCAGGGATGAACACTGAAGCTTTCTTT
CDR3: CASRRGAGMNTEAFF

J: TRBJ2-3
D: NA
length: 14
size: NA
V: TRBV6-2/TRBV6-3
DNA: TGTGCCAGCAGTCCCTTTGACTTGACAGATACGCAGTATTTT
CDR3: CASSPFDLTDTQYF

J: TRBJ1-2
D: TRBD1
length: 15
size: few
V: TRBV3-1
DNA: TGTGCCAGCAGACGGACAGGCTCCGGGAACTATGGCTACACCTTC
CDR3: CASRRTGSGNYGYTF

J: TRBJ2-2
D: NA
length: 16
size: few
V: TRBV7-6
DNA: TGTGCCAGCAGCTTAGCTGGTGGGAGAGGCACCGGGGAGCTGTTTTTT
CDR3: CASSLAGGRGTGELFF

J: TRBJ2-4
D: NA
length: 17
size: few
V: TRBV28
DNA: TGTGCCAGCAGTTCCCGGACGGGTAAACAAGCCAAAAACATTCAGTACTTC
CDR3: CASSSRTGKQAKNIQYF

J: TRBJ2-6
D: TRBD1
length: 17
size: NA
V: TRBV6-5
DNA: TGTGCCAGCAGTTACTCTTACAGGGGTTCTGGGGCCAACGTCCTGACTTTC
CDR3: CASSYSYRGSGANVLTF

J: TRBJ2-1
D: NA
length: 14
size: NA
V: TRBV5-1
DNA: TGCGCCAGCAGCTTGTCACCGGGACCAGAGGAGCAGTTCTTC
CDR3: CASSLSPGPEEQFF

J: TRBJ2-7
D: TRBD2
length: 14
size: few
V: TRBV6-6
DNA: TGTGCCAGCAGTTACGCGGGAGGGCCCCACGAGCAGTACTTC
CDR3: CASSYAGGPHEQYF

J: TRBJ2-7
D: NA
length: 14
size: NA
V: TRBV6-1
DNA: TGTGCCAGCAGTGAAGGGTGGGGCTCCTACGAGCAGTACTTC
CDR3: CASSEGWGSYEQYF

J: TRBJ2-7
D: NA
length: 15
size: few
V: TRBV12-3/TRBV12-4
DNA: TGTGCCAGCAGTTTCGGCGGCACTCAGGGCTACGAGCAGTACTTC
CDR3: CASSFGGTQGYEQYF

J: TRBJ2-1
D: NA
length: 15
size: NA
V: TRBV24-1
DNA: TGTGCCACAGCGGGCGCTGTGGGGTTGAACAATGAGCAGTTCTTC
CDR3: CATAGAVGLNNEQFF

J: TRBJ2-7
D: NA
length: 15
size: NA
V: TRBV4-3
DNA: TGCGCCAGCAGCCAAGAAATGGGGAAATACCACGAGCAGTACTTC
CDR3: CASSQEMGKYHEQYF

J: TRBJ2-5
D: TRBD1
length: 15
size: few
V: TRBV2
DNA: TGTGCCAGCAGTACTGGGACAGAAAATCAAGAGACCCAGTACTTC
CDR3: CASSTGTENQETQYF

J: TRBJ2-7
D: TRBD1
length: 12
size: few
V: TRBV6-6
DNA: TGTGCCAGCCAGGGGGCGACGGGAGAGCAGTACTTC
CDR3: CASQGATGEQYF

J: TRBJ1-5
D: NA
length: 14
size: NA
V: TRBV28
DNA: TGTGCCAGCAGTTTCTCCAACTGGGATCAGCCCCAGCATTTT
CDR3: CASSFSNWDQPQHF

J: TRBJ1-1
D: NA
length: 12
size: NA
V: TRBV6-2/TRBV6-3
DNA: TGTGCCAGCAGCCCTCGTTACACTGAAGCTTTCTTT
CDR3: CASSPRYTEAFF

J: TRBJ1-5
D: NA
length: 17
size: NA
V: TRBV28
DNA: TGTGCCAGCAGTTGGGGACGGTGGACTCAAAGCAATCAGCCCCAGCATTTT
CDR3: CASSWGRWTQSNQPQHF

J: TRBJ2-7
D: NA
length: 11
size: once
V: TRBV30
DNA: TGTGCCTGCTCGGACGGCTACGAGCAGTACTTC
CDR3: CACSDGYEQYF

J: TRBJ2-7
D: TRBD1
length: 14
size: NA
V: TRBV20-1
DNA: TGCAGTGCTATGGACAGGGGGGGGTCCTACGAGCAGTACTTC
CDR3: CSAMDRGGSYEQYF

J: TRBJ1-1
D: NA
length: 14
size: few
V: TRBV20-1
DNA: TGCAGTGCTAGAGTCGGCCTGCTGAACACTGAAGCTTTCTTT
CDR3: CSARVGLLNTEAFF

J: TRBJ1-2
D: NA
length: 11
size: few
V: TRBV29-1
DNA: TGCAGCGGCTACAGGGATTATGGCTACACCTTC
CDR3: CSGYRDYGYTF

J: TRBJ2-5
D: TRBD2
length: 16
size: few
V: TRBV5-1
DNA: TGCGCCAGCAGCAGAACCGGGACTATGGTTGAGGAGACCCAGTACTTC
CDR3: CASSRTGTMVEETQYF

J: TRBJ2-2
D: NA
length: 15
size: NA
V: TRBV7-8
DNA: TGTGCCAGCAGCTCTGGACACGAGAACACCGGGGAGCTGTTTTTT
CDR3: CASSSGHENTGELFF

J: TRBJ1-5
D: NA
length: 18
size: NA
V: TRBV21-1
DNA: TGTGCCAGCAGCAAAGGTCCGGCTCCCGGCGTGTGCAATCAGCCCCAGCATTTT
CDR3: CASSKGPAPGVCNQPQHF

J: TRBJ2-7
D: NA
length: 13
size: few
V: TRBV28
DNA: TGTGCCAGCAGTTTACCAGCCGCCTACGAGCAGTACTTC
CDR3: CASSLPAAYEQYF

J: TRBJ2-5
D: NA
length: 15
size: many
V: TRBV11-1
DNA: TGTGCCAGCAGGGCAGGGCCGCTAGCGTCAGAGACCCAGTACTTC
CDR3: CASRAGPLASETQYF

J: TRBJ1-1
D: NA
length: 17
size: NA
V: TRBV5-1
DNA: TGCGCCAGCAGCTTGGCCCTGGGCAGACACACGAACACTGAAGCTTTCTTT
CDR3: CASSLALGRHTNTEAFF

J: TRBJ1-4
D: NA
length: 13
size: few
V: TRBV20-1
DNA: TGCAGTGCTCGGGACGGACATAATGAAAAACTGTTTTTT
CDR3: CSARDGHNEKLFF

J: TRBJ1-4
D: NA
length: 14
size: few
V: TRBV6-2/TRBV6-3
DNA: TGTGCCAGCACCATGGACGGCCTTGGTGAAAAACTGTTTTTT
CDR3: CASTMDGLGEKLFF

J: TRBJ2-3
D: NA
length: 10
size: NA
V: TRBV6-6
DNA: TGTGCCACACTATCAGATACGCAGTATTTT
CDR3: CATLSDTQYF

J: TRBJ2-1
D: TRBD1
length: 15
size: few
V: TRBV9
DNA: TGTGCCAGCAGCGGCGGGACAGGGCATTCCAATGAGCAGTTCTTC
CDR3: CASSGGTGHSNEQFF

J: TRBJ2-1
D: TRBD2
length: 16
size: NA
V: TRBV3-1
DNA: TGTGCCAGCAGTTCTCCGACTAGCGGGGCATACAATGAGCAGTTCTTC
CDR3: CASSSPTSGAYNEQFF

J: TRBJ1-4
D: TRBD1
length: 14
size: few
V: TRBV20-1
DNA: TGCAGTGCGGATGACAGGGCAACTAATGAAAAACTGTTTTTT
CDR3: CSADDRATNEKLFF

J: TRBJ1-2
D: NA
length: 13
size: NA
V: TRBV28
DNA: TGTGCCAGCAGTTCTCGGGGGCTCTATGGCTACACCTTC
CDR3: CASSSRGLYGYTF

J: TRBJ2-3
D: TRBD2
length: 14
size: NA
V: TRBV3-1
DNA: TGTGCCAGCAACCCGGGGGGGGCGACAGACACGCAGTATTTT
CDR3: CASNPGGATDTQYF

J: TRBJ2-3
D: TRBD2
length: 15
size: few
V: TRBV29-1
DNA: TGCAGCGTCGACGGACTAGTTAGGGGCACAGATACGCAGTATTTT
CDR3: CSVDGLVRGTDTQYF

J: TRBJ2-7
D: NA
length: 14
size: few
V: TRBV29-1
DNA: TGCAGCGCTAAGGGCCGGGACCGACCCTACGAGCAGTACTTC
CDR3: CSAKGRDRPYEQYF

J: TRBJ2-3
D: TRBD2
length: 16
size: NA
V: TRBV7-7
DNA: TGTGCTAGCAGCTCCGGAGCGGGGGGGCCTACCGATACGCAGTATTTT
CDR3: CASSSGAGGPTDTQYF

J: TRBJ2-2
D: NA
length: 14
size: NA
V: TRBV12-3/TRBV12-4
DNA: TGTGCCAGCAGTCCGGACGGGAACACCGGGGAGCTGTTTTTT
CDR3: CASSPDGNTGELFF

J: TRBJ1-5
D: TRBD1
length: 18
size: NA
V: TRBV20-1
DNA: TGCAGTGCTAGACCGGGGGGACAGATCCATTATAGCAATCAGCCCCAGCATTTT
CDR3: CSARPGGQIHYSNQPQHF

J: TRBJ2-3
D: TRBD2
length: 15
size: few
V: TRBV7-3
DNA: TGTGCCAGCAGCCCCGGGACTAGTCTTGGAGATACGCAGTATTTT
CDR3: CASSPGTSLGDTQYF

J: TRBJ2-2
D: NA
length: 16
size: once
V: TRBV6-6
DNA: TGTGCCAGCATCTCACCCGGGGATCTCGACGCCGGGGAGCTGTTTTTT
CDR3: CASISPGDLDAGELFF